This T cell receptor (beta chain) was found in a study of cytomegalovirus exposure and HLA in healthy donors. Across the whole study: The study's early data release held some 85 million unique TCRs from HLA-typed donors. Findings and limits, study-wide: The productive fraction for most TCR beta V segments was about 87% or about 30% in an earlier analysis. HLA allele associations emerged for 16,951 TCR beta sequences in a later analysis, at 0.05 false discovery rate. As was reported, the classifier diagnosed cytomegalovirus status with high specificity and sensitivity.

The length of the CDR3 is 15 residues. Germline CDR1 MGHRA, CDR2 YSYEKL. Comment on this clone: No antigen is known for it.

Both 60 Vbeta primers and 13 Jbeta primers went into the PCR. The table came from immunoSEQ multiplex PCR; TCRdb's copy has only in-frame clones and leaves some out. The data hold under 150,000 clones, with around 72% observed a single time. The V call is TRBV4-1, the J call TRBJ2-5, with 8 bases fitting TRBD1. The end of the DNA is better explained by TRBJ2-7, so the J call may be wrong. The origin of this receptor is a man in his forties or fifties in good health and CMV-seropositive. Material for sequencing was PBMCs. CDR3 bases: TGCGCCAGCACATATCGGACAGGGTTCCCCTACGAGCAGTACTTC. Amino acid sequence: CASTYRTGFPYEQYF.